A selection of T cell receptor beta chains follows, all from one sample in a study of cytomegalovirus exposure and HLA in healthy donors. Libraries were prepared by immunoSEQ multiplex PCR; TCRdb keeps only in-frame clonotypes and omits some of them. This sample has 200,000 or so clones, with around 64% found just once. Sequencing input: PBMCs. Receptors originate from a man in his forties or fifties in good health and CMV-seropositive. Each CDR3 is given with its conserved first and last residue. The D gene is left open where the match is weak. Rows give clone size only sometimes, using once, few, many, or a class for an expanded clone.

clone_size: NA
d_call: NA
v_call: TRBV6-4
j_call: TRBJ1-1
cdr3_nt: TGTGCCAGCAGTGAAATGGCCGAGGGGAACACTGAAGCTTTCTTT
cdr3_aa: CASSEMAEGNTEAFF

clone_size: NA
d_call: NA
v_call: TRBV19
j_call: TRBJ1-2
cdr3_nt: TGTGCCAGTAGTGGAAACCGGGACTCCGTTGGATATGGCTACACCTTC
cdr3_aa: CASSGNRDSVGYGYTF

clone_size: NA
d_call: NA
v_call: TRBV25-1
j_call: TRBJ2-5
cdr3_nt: TGTGCCAGCAGTGACCCCGGATCCCAGGGTAACCAGTACTTC
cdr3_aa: CASSDPGSQGNQYF

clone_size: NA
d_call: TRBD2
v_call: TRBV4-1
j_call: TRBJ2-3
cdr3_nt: TGCGCCAGCAGCCAAGAACCGTCTAGCGGGGAGGCGGATACGCAGTATTTT
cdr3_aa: CASSQEPSSGEADTQYF

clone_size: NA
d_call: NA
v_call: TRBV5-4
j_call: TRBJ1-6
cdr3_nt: TGTGCCAGCAGCAACGGACAGACGCGAATCGACTCACCCCTCCACTTT
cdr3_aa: CASSNGQTRIDSPLHF

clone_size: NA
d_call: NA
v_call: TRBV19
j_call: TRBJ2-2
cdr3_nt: TGTGCCAGTAGTATCCCAAACACGAACACCGGGGAGCTGTTTTTT
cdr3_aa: CASSIPNTNTGELFF

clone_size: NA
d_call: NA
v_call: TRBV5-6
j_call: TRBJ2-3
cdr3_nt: TGTGCCAGCAGCTTGGGACCGACTAGCACAGATACGCAGTATTTT
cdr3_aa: CASSLGPTSTDTQYF

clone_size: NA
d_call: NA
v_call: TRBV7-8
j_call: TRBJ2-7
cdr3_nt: TGTGCCAGCAGCTCACTAGGCTACGAGCAGTACTTC
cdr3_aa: CASSSLGYEQYF

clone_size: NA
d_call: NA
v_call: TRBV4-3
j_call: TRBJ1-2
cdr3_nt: TGCGCCAGCAGCCAAGATCAAAAGGGGAACTATGGCTACACCTTC
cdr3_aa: CASSQDQKGNYGYTF

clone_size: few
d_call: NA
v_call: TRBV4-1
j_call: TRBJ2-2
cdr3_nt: TGCGCCAGCAGCCTCCCGATGGGGGCCGACACCGGGGAGCTGTTTTTT
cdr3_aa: CASSLPMGADTGELFF

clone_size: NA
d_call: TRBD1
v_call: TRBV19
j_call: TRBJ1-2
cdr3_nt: TGTGCCAGTAGTATACGGGGGACAGGGGGTAACTATGGCTACACCTTC
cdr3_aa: CASSIRGTGGNYGYTF

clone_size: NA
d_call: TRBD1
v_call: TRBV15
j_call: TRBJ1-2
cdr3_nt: TGTGCCACCAGCAGAGATTTCGACAGGGTGGGGCATGGCTACACCTTC
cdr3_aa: CATSRDFDRVGHGYTF

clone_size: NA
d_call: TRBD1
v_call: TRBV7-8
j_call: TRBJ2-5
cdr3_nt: TGTGCCAGCAGCTTAATGGCGGGACAGGTTTTGGAGACCCAGTACTTC
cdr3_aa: CASSLMAGQVLETQYF

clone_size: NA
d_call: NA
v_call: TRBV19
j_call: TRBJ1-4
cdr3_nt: TGTGCCACCATGGATCCAGGGACTAATGAAAAACTGTTTTTT
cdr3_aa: CATMDPGTNEKLFF

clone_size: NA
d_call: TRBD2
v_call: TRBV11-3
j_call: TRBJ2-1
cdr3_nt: TGTGCCAGCAGCCCCCGGGGAGCGGGGGACAATGAGCAGTTCTTC
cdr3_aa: CASSPRGAGDNEQFF

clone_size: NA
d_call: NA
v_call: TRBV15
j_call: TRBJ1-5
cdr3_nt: TGTGCCACCAGCAGAGATCGAGGGTCGAATCAGCCCCAGCATTTT
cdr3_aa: CATSRDRGSNQPQHF

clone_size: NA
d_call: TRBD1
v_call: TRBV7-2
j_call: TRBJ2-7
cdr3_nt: TGTGCCAGCAGCTTAGCTGGGACAGGAGACTACGAGCAGTACTTC
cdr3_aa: CASSLAGTGDYEQYF

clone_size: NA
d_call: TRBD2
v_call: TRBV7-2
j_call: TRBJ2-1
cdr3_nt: TGTGCCAGCAGCTCAAGCGGGGGGGCGGGTAATGAGCAGTTCTTC
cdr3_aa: CASSSSGGAGNEQFF

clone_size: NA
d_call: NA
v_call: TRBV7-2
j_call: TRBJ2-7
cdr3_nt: TGTGCCAGCTCACCGGGTGTCCCTAAGGAGCAGTACTTC
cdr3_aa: CASSPGVPKEQYF

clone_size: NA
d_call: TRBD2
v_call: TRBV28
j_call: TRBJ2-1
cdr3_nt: TGTGCCAGCAGCGGACGGGGACTAGCGGGGGCCAATGAGCAGTTCTTC
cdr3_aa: CASSGRGLAGANEQFF

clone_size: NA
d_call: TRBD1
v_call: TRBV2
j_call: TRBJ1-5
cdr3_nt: TGTGCCACCTCCGGACAGGGGGGCAATCAGCCCCAGCATTTT
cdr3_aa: CATSGQGGNQPQHF

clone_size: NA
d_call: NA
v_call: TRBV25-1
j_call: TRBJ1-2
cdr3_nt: TGTGCCAGCAGTGAAGTGGGGGGGGAGAGCCTTTATGGCTACACCTTC
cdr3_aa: CASSEVGGESLYGYTF

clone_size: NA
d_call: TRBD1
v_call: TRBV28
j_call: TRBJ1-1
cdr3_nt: TGTGCCAGCAGTCCTCACAGGGGACCGAGTGTCAGTGAAGCTTTCTTT
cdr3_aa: CASSPHRGPSVSEAFF

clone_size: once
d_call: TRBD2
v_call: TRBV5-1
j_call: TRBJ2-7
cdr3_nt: TGCGCCAGCAGCTTTGCCGGGACTAGCGGGGCCTACGAGCAGTACTTC
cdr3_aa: CASSFAGTSGAYEQYF

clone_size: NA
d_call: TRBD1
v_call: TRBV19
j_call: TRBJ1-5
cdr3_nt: TGTGCCAGTAGTATAGATGGGGGACAGTTATATCAGCCCCAGCATTTT
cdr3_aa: CASSIDGGQLYQPQHF

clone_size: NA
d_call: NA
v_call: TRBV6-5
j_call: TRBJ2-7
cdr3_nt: TGTGCCAGCAGCGACTTCTACGGGGGCGAGCAGTACTTC
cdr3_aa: CASSDFYGGEQYF

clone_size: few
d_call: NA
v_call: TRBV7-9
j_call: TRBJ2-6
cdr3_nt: TGTGCCAGCAGCTTAGGTGGAGGCGCTGGGGCCAACGTCCTGACTTTC
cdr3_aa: CASSLGGGAGANVLTF

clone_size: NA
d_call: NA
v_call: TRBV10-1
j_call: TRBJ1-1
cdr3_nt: TGCGCCAGCAGGGGAACTAAGGGGGAGAACACTGAAGCTTTCTTT
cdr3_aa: CASRGTKGENTEAFF

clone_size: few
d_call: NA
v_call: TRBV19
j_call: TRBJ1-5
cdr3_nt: TGTGCCAGTAGCCTAACTCGACAGCCCCAGCATTTT
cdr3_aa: CASSLTRQPQHF

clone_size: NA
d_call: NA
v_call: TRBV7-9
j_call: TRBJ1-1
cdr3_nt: TGTGCCAGCAGCTCCACAGGCACTGAAGCTTTCTTT
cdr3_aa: CASSSTGTEAFF

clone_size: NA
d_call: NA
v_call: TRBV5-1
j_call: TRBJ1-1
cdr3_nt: TGCGCCAGCAGCTTGGGGGCAGAGAGTATGAACACTGAAGCTTTCTTT
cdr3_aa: CASSLGAESMNTEAFF

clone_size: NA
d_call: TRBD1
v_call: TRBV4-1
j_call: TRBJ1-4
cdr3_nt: TGCGCCAGCAGCCAATCGGCAGGGGGTTTTAATGAAAAACTGTTTTTT
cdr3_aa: CASSQSAGGFNEKLFF

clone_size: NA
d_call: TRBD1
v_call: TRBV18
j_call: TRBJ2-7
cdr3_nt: TGTGCCAGCTCTCACGGACAGGGGGCCTACGAGCAGTACTTC
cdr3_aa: CASSHGQGAYEQYF

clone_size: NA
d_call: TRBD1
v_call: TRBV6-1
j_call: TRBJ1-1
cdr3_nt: TGTGCCAGCAAGGCAGGGGGCTCGAACACTGAAGCTTTCTTT
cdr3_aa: CASKAGGSNTEAFF

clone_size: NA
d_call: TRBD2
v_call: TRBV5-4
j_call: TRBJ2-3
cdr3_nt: TGTGCCAGCTTCGGGGGGGTTAGCACAGATACGCAGTATTTT
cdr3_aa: CASFGGVSTDTQYF

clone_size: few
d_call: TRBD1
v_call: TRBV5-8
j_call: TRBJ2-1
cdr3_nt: TGTGCCAGCAGCTTGGCCGGGACAGGGATGAATGAGCAGTTCTTC
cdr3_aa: CASSLAGTGMNEQFF

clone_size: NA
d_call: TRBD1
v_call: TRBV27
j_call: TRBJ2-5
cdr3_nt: TGTGCCAGCAGTCCACCCCCCGGGACAGGGGGTCAAGGAGGAGAGACCCAGTACTTC
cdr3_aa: CASSPPPGTGGQGGETQYF

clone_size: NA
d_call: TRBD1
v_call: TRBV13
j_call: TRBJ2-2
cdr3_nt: TGTGCCAGCAACAAGGGACCGCAGGGGGCCGGGGAGCTGTTTTTT
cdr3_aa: CASNKGPQGAGELFF

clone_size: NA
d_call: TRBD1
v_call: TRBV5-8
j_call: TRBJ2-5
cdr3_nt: TGTGCCAGCAGCTTAACCTCAGGGGGCCGGGAGACCCAGTACTTC
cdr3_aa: CASSLTSGGRETQYF

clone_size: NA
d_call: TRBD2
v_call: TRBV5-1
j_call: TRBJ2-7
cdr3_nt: TGCGCCAGCAGCTTGGCGGGACTAGGGAGCTACGAGCAGTACTTC
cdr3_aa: CASSLAGLGSYEQYF